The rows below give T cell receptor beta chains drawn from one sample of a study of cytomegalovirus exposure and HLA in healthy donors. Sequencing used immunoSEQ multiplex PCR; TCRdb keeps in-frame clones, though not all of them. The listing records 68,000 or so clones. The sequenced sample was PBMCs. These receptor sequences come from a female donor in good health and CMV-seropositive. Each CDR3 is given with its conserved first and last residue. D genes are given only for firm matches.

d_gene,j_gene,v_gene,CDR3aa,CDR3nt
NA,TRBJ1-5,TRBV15,CATSRDRDQPQHF,TGTGCCACCAGCAGAGATCGGGATCAGCCCCAGCATTTT
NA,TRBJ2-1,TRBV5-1,CASSLRDGPYNEQFF,TGCGCCAGCAGCCTGCGGGACGGACCCTACAATGAGCAGTTCTTC
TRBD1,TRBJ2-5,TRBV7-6,CASGQGYQETQYF,TGTGCCAGCGGACAGGGGTACCAAGAGACCCAGTACTTC
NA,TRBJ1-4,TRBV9,CASSLSGSRNEKLFF,TGTGCCAGCAGCCTCTCAGGGTCCCGAAATGAAAAACTGTTTTTT
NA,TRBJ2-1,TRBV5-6,CASSLARDFKFF,TGTGCCAGCAGCTTGGCTCGGGACTTTAAGTTCTTC
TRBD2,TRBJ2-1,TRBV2,CASFELAGSNEQFF,TGTGCCAGTTTTGAACTAGCGGGATCTAATGAGCAGTTCTTC
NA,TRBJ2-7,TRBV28,CASSPMGRRTREQYF,TGTGCCAGCAGTCCTATGGGGAGAAGAACGAGGGAGCAGTACTTC
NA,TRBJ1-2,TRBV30,CAFLPGLSYGYTF,TGTGCCTTTCTACCGGGACTTTCCTATGGCTACACCTTC
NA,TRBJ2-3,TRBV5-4,CASSLDFDTQYF,TGTGCCAGCAGCCTGGACTTCGATACGCAGTATTTT
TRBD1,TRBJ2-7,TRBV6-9,CASRPRDRGTYEQYF,TGTGCCAGCAGACCCCGGGACAGGGGTACCTACGAGCAGTACTTC
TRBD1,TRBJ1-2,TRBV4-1,CASSPGTEQNYGYTF,TGCGCCAGCAGCCCAGGGACAGAACAAAACTATGGCTACACCTTC
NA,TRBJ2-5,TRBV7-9,CASSLEAGYEETQYF,TGTGCCAGCAGCTTAGAAGCAGGGTACGAAGAGACCCAGTACTTC
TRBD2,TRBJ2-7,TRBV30,CAWSRLAGDPREQYF,TGTGCCTGGAGTCGACTAGCGGGGGATCCCCGCGAGCAGTACTTC
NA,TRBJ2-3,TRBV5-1,CASRLGSQGTTDTQYF,TGCGCCAGCAGACTGGGATCCCAGGGCACCACAGATACGCAGTATTTT
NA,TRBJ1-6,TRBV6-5,CASSYRSNSPLHF,TGTGCCAGCAGTTACCGGAGCAATTCACCCCTCCACTTT
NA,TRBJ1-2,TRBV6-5,CASSYQGGYTF,TGTGCCAGCAGTTACCAGGGTGGCTACACCTTC
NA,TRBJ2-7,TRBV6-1,CASSEAPYGLSSYEQYF,TGTGCCAGCAGTGAAGCGCCTTACGGACTGAGCTCCTACGAGCAGTACTTC
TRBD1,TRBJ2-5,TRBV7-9,CASSSRDRLQETQYF,TGTGCCAGCAGCTCTCGGGACAGATTACAAGAGACCCAGTACTTC
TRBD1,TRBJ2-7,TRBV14,CASSQALDRAYEQYF,TGTGCCAGCAGCCAAGCCTTGGACAGGGCGTACGAGCAGTACTTC
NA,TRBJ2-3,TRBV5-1,CASSFGQGRRTDTQYF,TGCGCCAGCAGCTTTGGCCAGGGCCGACGCACAGATACGCAGTATTTT
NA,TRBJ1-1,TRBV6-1,CANGENTEAFF,TGTGCCAACGGGGAAAACACTGAAGCTTTCTTT
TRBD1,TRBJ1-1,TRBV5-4,CAGHMGTGNTEAFF,TGTGCCGGCCACATGGGGACAGGGAACACTGAAGCTTTCTTT
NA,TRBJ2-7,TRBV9,CASSVGSGVVYEQYF,TGTGCCAGCAGCGTAGGTTCGGGAGTCGTCTACGAGCAGTACTTC
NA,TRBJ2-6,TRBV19,CASTGGSGSSGANVLTF,TGTGCCAGTACCGGCGGGTCGGGTAGCTCTGGGGCCAACGTCCTGACTTTC
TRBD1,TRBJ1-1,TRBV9,CASSVATGGVNTEAFF,TGTGCCAGCAGCGTAGCTACAGGGGGTGTTAACACTGAAGCTTTCTTT
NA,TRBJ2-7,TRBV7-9,CASSLASVGYEQYF,TGTGCCAGCAGCTTAGCTAGCGTGGGCTACGAGCAGTACTTC
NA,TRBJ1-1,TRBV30,CAWSGGPTEAFF,TGTGCCTGGAGTGGGGGGCCCACTGAAGCTTTCTTT
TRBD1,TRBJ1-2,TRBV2,CASSGDRAIYGYTF,TGTGCCAGCAGTGGCGACAGGGCAATCTATGGCTACACCTTC